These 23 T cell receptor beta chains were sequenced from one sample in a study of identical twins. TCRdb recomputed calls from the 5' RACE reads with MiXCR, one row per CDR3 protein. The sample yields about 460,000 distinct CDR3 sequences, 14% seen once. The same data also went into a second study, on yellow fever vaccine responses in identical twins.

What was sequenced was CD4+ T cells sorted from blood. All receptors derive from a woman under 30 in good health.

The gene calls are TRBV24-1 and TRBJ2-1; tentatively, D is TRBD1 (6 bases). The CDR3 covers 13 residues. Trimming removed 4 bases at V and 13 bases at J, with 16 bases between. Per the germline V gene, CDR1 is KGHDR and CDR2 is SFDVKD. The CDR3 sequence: CATSETNREIQFF. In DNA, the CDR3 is TGTGCCACCAGTGAGACCAACAGGGAGATACAGTTCTTC.

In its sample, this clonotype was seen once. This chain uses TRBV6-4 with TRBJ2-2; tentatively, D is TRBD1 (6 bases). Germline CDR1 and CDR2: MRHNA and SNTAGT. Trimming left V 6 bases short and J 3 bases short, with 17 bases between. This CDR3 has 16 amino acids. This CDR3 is CASSLERQGYTGELFF. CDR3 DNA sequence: TGTGCCAGCAGCCTGGAGAGGCAGGGGTACACCGGGGAGCTGTTTTTT.

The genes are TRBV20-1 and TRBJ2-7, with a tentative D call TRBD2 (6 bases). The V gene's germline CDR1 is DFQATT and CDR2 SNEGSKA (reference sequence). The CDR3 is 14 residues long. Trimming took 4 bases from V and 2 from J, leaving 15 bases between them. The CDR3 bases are TGCAGTGCTACCAGGGACTTCAACGCCTACGAGCAGTACTTC. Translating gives CSATRDFNAYEQYF.

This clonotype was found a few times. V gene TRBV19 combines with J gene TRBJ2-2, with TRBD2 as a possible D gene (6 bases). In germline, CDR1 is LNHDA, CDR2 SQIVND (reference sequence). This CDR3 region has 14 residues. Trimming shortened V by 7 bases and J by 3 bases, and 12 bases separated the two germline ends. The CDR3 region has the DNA TGTGCCAGTACCCAGGAGGGGTACACCGGGGAGCTGTTTTTT. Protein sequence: CASTQEGYTGELFF.

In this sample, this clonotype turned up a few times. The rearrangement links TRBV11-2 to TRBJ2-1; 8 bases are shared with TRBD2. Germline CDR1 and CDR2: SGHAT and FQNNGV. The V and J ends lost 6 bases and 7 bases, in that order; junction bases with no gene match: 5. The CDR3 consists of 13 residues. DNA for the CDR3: TGTGCCAGCAGGCGGGGGGCTCGGAATGAGCAGTTCTTC. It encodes CASRRGARNEQFF.

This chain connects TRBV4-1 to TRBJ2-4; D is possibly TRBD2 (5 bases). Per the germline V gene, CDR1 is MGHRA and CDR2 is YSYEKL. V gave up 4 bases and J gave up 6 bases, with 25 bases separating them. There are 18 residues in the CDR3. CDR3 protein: CASSPLHDLAGKVNIQYF. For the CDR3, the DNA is TGCGCCAGCAGCCCATTACACGATCTAGCCGGGAAGGTAAACATTCAGTACTTC.

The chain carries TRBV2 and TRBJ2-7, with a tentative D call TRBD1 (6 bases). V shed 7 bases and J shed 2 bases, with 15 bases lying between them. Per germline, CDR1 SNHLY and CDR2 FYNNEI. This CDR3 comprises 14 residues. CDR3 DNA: TGTGCCAGCAAATTGCAGGGGATAACCTACGAGCAGTACTTC. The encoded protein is CASKLQGITYEQYF. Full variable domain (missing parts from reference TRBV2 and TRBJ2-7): EPEVTQTPSHQVTQMGQEVILRCVPISNHLYFYWYRQILGQKVEFLVSFYNNEISEKSEIFDDQFSVERPDGSNFTLKIRSTKLEDSAMYFCASKLQGITYEQYFGPGTRLTVT.

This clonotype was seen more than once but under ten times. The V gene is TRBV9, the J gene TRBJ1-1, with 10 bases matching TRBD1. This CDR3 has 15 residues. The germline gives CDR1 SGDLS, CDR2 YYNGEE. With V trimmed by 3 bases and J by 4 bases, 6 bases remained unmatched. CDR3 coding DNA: TGTGCCAGCAGCGCCGGGAGACAGGGGGCCACTGAAGCTTTCTTT. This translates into CASSAGRQGATEAFF.

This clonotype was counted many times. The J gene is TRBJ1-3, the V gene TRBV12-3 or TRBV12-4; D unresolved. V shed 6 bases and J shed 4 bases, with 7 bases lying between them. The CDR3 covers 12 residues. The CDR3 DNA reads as TGTGCCAGCAGAACGGACGGAAACACCATATATTTT. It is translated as CASRTDGNTIYF.

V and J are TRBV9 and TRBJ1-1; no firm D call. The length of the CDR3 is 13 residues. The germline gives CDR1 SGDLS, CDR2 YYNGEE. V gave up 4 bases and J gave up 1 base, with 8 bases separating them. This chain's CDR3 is CASSPRPNTEAFF. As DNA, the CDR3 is TGTGCCAGCAGCCCCCGTCCGAACACTGAAGCTTTCTTT.

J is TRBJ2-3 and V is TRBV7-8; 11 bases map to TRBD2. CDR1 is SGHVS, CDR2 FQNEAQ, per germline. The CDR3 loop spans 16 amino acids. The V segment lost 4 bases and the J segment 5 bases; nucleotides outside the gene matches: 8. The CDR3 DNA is TGTGCCAGCAGCTCCCAAAGACTAGCGGGGAGAGATACGCAGTATTTT. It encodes CASSSQRLAGRDTQYF.

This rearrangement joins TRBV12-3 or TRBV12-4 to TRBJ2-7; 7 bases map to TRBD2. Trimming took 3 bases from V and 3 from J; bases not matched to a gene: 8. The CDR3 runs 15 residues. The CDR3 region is CASSLGLADRYEQYF. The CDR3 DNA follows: TGTGCCAGCAGTTTGGGCCTAGCGGACCGCTACGAGCAGTACTTC.

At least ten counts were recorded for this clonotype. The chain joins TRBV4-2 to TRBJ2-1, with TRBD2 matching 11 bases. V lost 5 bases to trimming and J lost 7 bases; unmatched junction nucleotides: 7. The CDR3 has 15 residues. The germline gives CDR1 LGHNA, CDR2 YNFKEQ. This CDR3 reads CASSVGTSGGNEQFF. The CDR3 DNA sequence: TGTGCCAGCAGCGTCGGGACTAGCGGCGGGAATGAGCAGTTCTTC.

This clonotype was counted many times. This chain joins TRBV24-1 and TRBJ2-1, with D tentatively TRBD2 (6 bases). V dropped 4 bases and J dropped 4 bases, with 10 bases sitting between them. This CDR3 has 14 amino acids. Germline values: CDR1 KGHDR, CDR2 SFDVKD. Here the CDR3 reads CATSEGAGYNEQFF. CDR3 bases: TGTGCCACCAGTGAGGGTGCGGGATACAATGAGCAGTTCTTC.

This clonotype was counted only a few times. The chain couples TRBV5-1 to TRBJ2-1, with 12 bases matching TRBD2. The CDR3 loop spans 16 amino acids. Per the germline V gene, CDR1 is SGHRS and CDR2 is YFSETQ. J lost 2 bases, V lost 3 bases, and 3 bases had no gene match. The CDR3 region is CASSWTSGITYNEQFF. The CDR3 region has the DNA TGCGCCAGCAGCTGGACTAGCGGGATTACCTACAATGAGCAGTTCTTC. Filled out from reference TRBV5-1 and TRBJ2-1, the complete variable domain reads KAGVTQTPRYLIKTRGQQVTLSCSPISGHRSVSWYQQTPGQGLQFLFEYFSETQRNKGNFPGRFSGRQFSNSRSEMNVSTLELGDSALYLCASSWTSGITYNEQFFGPGTRLTVL.

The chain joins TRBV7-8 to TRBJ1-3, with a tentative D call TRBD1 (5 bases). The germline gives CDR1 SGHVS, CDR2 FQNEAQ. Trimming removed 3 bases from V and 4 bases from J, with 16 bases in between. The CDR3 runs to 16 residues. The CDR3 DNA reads TGTGCCAGCAGCTTTTTTTTGGGGCTCAAAGGAAACACCATATATTTT. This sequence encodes CASSFFLGLKGNTIYF.

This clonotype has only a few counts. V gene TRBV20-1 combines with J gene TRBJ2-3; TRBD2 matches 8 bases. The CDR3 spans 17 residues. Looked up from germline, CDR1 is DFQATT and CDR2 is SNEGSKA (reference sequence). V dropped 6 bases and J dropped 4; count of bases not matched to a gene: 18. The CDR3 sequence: CSAESLGSGSRPDTQYF. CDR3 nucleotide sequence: TGCAGTGCAGAATCATTGGGGAGCGGGAGTCGTCCAGATACGCAGTATTTT.

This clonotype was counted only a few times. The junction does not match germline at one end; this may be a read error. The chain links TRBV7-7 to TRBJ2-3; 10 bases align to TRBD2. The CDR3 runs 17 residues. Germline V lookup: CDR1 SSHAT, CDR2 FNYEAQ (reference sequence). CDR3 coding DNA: TGTGCTAGCAGCCCGGCCACTAGCGGGACCCCCACAGATACGCAGTATTTT. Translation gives CASSPATSGTPTDTQYF.

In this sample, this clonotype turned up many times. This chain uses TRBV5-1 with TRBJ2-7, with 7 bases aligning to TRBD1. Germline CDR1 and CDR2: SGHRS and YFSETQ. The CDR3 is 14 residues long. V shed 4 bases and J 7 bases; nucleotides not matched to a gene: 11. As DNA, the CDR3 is TGCGCCAGCAGCACAGGACAGGCCTCCTGGGAGCAGTACTTC. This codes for CASSTGQASWEQYF. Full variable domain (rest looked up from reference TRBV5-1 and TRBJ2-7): KAGVTQTPRYLIKTRGQQVTLSCSPISGHRSVSWYQQTPGQGLQFLFEYFSETQRNKGNFPGRFSGRQFSNSRSEMNVSTLELGDSALYLCASSTGQASWEQYFGPGTRLTVT.

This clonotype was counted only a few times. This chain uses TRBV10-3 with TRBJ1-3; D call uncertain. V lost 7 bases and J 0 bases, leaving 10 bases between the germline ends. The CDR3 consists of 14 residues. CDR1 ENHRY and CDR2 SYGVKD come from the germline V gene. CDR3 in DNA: TGTGCCATCAACTCGCCAGCCTCTGGAAACACCATATATTTT. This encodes CAINSPASGNTIYF.

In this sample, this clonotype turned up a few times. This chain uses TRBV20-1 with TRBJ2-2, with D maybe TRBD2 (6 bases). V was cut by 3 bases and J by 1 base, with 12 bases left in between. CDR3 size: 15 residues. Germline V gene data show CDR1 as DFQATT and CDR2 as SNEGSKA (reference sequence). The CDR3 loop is CSARTGVGNTGELFF. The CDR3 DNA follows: TGCAGTGCTAGGACGGGGGTCGGGAACACCGGGGAGCTGTTTTTT.

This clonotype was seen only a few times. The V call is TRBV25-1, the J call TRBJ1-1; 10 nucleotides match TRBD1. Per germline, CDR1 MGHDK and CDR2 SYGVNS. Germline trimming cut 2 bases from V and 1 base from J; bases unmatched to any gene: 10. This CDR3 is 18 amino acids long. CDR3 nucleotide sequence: TGTGCCAGCAGTGAAGCTTTTCCGGGACAGGGGAAGAACACTGAAGCTTTCTTT. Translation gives CASSEAFPGQGKNTEAFF.

The CDR3 nucleotides are TGCAGTGCTAGACTCCGGGACAGGGTATTCAATGAGCAGTTCTTC. This gives the protein CSARLRDRVFNEQFF. The chain couples TRBV20-1 to TRBJ2-1, with TRBD1 matching over 9 bases. In germline, CDR1 is DFQATT, CDR2 SNEGSKA (reference sequence). J gave up 6 bases and V 2 bases, and 8 bases lay outside the gene matches. The CDR3 is 15 amino acids.